These T cell receptor beta chains were read from a single sample in a study of regulatory T cells in long-lasting Graves disease. From the multiplex PCR reads, TCRdb called clonotypes with MiXCR, one entry per CDR3 protein. Seen here are 440,000 or so distinct CDR3 sequences, under 15% observed once, and the top ten hold approximately 15%. These data were likewise used in another study, on T cells in Graves' hyperthyroidism and ophthalmopathy.

The sample consisted of peripheral blood mononuclear cells (PBMCs), taken at new diagnosis, from a patient treated with antithyroid drugs. The receptor source for this set is a woman younger than 45 with Graves disease. Each CDR3 is given with its conserved first and last residue. A D gene is named only where the DNA matches it firmly. Expanded clones are given a class, and other clones once, few, many or no size at all.

clone_size d_call j_call v_call cdr3_aa cdr3_nt
. TRBD1 TRBJ1-1 TRBV7-9 CASSLPRSGQGMNTEAFF TGTGCCAGCAGCTTACCTCGGTCGGGACAGGGGATGAACACTGAAGCTTTCTTT
few . TRBJ2-4 TRBV7-9 CASSSEGNVNIQYF TGTGCCAGCAGTTCAGAGGGGAATGTTAACATTCAGTACTTC
many TRBD2 TRBJ2-3 TRBV6-1 CATLASDTQYF TGTGCCACACTAGCGTCAGATACGCAGTATTTT
many TRBD1 TRBJ2-7 TRBV28 CASSARGEQYF TGTGCCAGCAGTGCCAGGGGGGAGCAGTACTTC
many . TRBJ2-1 TRBV6-5 CASSYVAYNEQFF TGTGCCAGCAGTTACGTGGCCTACAATGAGCAATTCTTC
few TRBD1 TRBJ1-2 TRBV6-5 CASSLASGTGAGYTF TGTGCCAGCAGTTTAGCCTCCGGGACAGGGGCTGGCTACACCTTC
. . TRBJ2-3 TRBV29-1 CSVGELGSWDTQYF TGCAGCGTCGGGGAACTAGGGTCATGGGATACGCAGTATTTT
few . TRBJ1-3 TRBV5-1 CASSLASSSGNTIYF TGCGCCAGCAGCTTGGCCTCGAGCTCTGGAAACACCATATATTTT
many . TRBJ2-7 TRBV10-3 CAIKKSGAGSYEQYF TGTGCCATCAAGAAGTCGGGCGCGGGGTCCTACGAGCAGTACTTC
many TRBD2 TRBJ2-7 TRBV3-1 CASSQGVAGDYEQYF TGTGCCAGCAGCCAAGGGGTAGCGGGAGACTACGAGCAGTACTTC
many TRBD2 TRBJ2-7 TRBV11-2 CASSLETSGRTYEQYF TGTGCCAGCAGCCTGGAGACTAGCGGGCGGACCTACGAGCAGTACTTC
many TRBD2 TRBJ2-1 TRBV28 CASSPPQRGEQFF TGTGCCAGCAGTCCGCCCCAGCGGGGGGAGCAGTTCTTC
many TRBD1 TRBJ1-2 TRBV20-1 CSARPGTGGDGYTF TGCAGTGCTAGACCGGGGACAGGGGGCGATGGCTACACCTTC
many . TRBJ2-7 TRBV28 CASSFARGASEQYF TGTGCCAGCAGCTTTGCCAGGGGGGCGTCCGAGCAGTACTTC
many TRBD2 TRBJ2-1 TRBV11-3 CASSLLGGGGEQFF TGTGCCAGCAGCTTACTGGGTGGGGGGGGTGAGCAGTTCTTC
. . TRBJ1-1 TRBV5-4 CASSPGARGGTEAFF TGTGCCAGCAGCCCGGGGGCCAGGGGCGGCACTGAAGCTTTCTTT
many TRBD1 TRBJ2-3 TRBV6-2/TRBV6-3 CASSETGVTDTQYF TGTGCCAGCAGTGAGACAGGGGTGACAGATACGCAGTATTTT
many . TRBJ2-7 TRBV11-2 CASSLVSGVGPSYEQYF TGTGCCAGCAGCTTAGTGTCAGGGGTAGGGCCCTCCTACGAGCAGTACTTC
. . TRBJ2-5 TRBV5-1 CASSLAIGRQIQETQYF TGCGCCAGCAGCTTGGCCATTGGTAGGCAAATACAAGAGACCCAGTACTTC
many . TRBJ2-7 TRBV9 CASSVAGVPYEQYF TGTGCCAGCAGCGTAGCAGGGGTACCCTACGAGCAGTACTTC
. . TRBJ2-7 TRBV9 CASSVGWDTYEQYF TGTGCCAGCAGCGTAGGGTGGGACACCTACGAGCAGTACTTC
many TRBD1 TRBJ1-2 TRBV10-3 CAISPRPGQGAIGYTF TGTGCCATCAGTCCCAGACCGGGACAGGGGGCGATTGGCTACACCTTC
many . TRBJ2-2 TRBV20-1 CSARAGELFF TGCAGTGCTAGAGCCGGGGAGCTGTTTTTT
many . TRBJ1-5 TRBV28 CASSSSVDPQHF TGTGCCAGCAGTTCATCAGTCGATCCCCAGCATTTT
many . TRBJ2-1 TRBV7-3 CASSVMGGESEQFF TGTGCCAGCAGCGTAATGGGTGGGGAGAGTGAGCAGTTCTTC
few . TRBJ2-1 TRBV29-1 CSFRIGGNEQFF TGCAGCTTTAGAATTGGGGGGAATGAGCAGTTCTTC
many . TRBJ2-4 TRBV7-2 CASSPNPVGAKNIQYF TGTGCCAGCAGCCCCAACCCGGTGGGGGCCAAAAACATTCAGTACTTC
few TRBD1 TRBJ1-5 TRBV30 CAWSKGGDQPQHF TGTGCCTGGAGTAAAGGGGGCGATCAGCCCCAGCATTTT
few . TRBJ2-7 TRBV4-2 CASSRDRIGPYEQYF TGTGCCAGCAGCCGGGATAGGATTGGGCCATACGAGCAGTACTTC
many TRBD1 TRBJ1-5 TRBV28 CASSFPITTGEIVNQPQHF TGTGCCAGCAGTTTTCCAATTACGACAGGGGAGATCGTCAATCAGCCCCAGCATTTT
few . TRBJ2-4 TRBV27 CASSPKGLRQYF TGTGCCAGCAGCCCTAAAGGACTGAGGCAGTACTTC
many . TRBJ2-7 TRBV28 CASSPLGQGTYEQYF TGTGCCAGCAGTCCATTAGGGCAGGGAACCTACGAGCAGTACTTC
. . TRBJ2-7 TRBV4-1 CASSHRSSSYEQYF TGCGCCAGCAGCCATAGATCTTCCTCCTACGAGCAGTACTTC
many . TRBJ1-1 TRBV20-1 CSARTLNTEAFF TGCAGTGCTAGAACCTTGAACACTGAAGCTTTCTTT
. TRBD2 TRBJ2-1 TRBV20-1 CSAPPAGGPNEQFF TGCAGTGCCCCCCCAGCGGGAGGGCCCAATGAGCAGTTCTTC
few TRBD1 TRBJ1-6 TRBV19 CASRMTGGNNSPLHF TGTGCCAGTAGAATGACAGGGGGCAATAATTCACCCCTCCACTTT
many TRBD1 TRBJ2-7 TRBV7-2 CASSSMFDGTASYEQYF TGTGCCAGCAGCTCGATGTTCGATGGGACAGCATCCTACGAGCAGTACTTC
many TRBD2 TRBJ2-3 TRBV28 CASSEYGLAGNPDTQYF TGTGCCAGCAGCGAATACGGACTAGCGGGAAATCCAGATACGCAGTATTTT
. . TRBJ1-1 TRBV5-1 CASSLAPWGEGTEAFF TGCGCCAGCAGCTTGGCCCCTTGGGGGGAGGGGACTGAAGCTTTCTTT
. TRBD1 TRBJ2-2 TRBV24-1 CATTGTGDTGELFF TGTGCCACCACCGGGACAGGGGACACCGGGGAGCTGTTTTTT
many . TRBJ2-1 TRBV12-3/TRBV12-4 CASSLGMGVENEQFF TGTGCCAGCAGTTTAGGAATGGGGGTAGAGAATGAGCAGTTCTTC
many . TRBJ2-1 TRBV18 CASSGPNYNEQFF TGTGCCAGCTCCGGGCCTAACTACAATGAGCAGTTCTTC
many . TRBJ1-4 TRBV6-5 CASSYVGVGEKLFF TGTGCCAGCAGTTACGTAGGGGTAGGGGAAAAACTGTTTTTT
many . TRBJ1-5 TRBV5-1 CASSLGQAFYSNQPQHF TGCGCCAGCAGCTTGGGACAGGCCTTCTATAGCAATCAGCCCCAGCATTTT
few TRBD1 TRBJ2-2 TRBV7-9 CASSSQGAGELFF TGTGCCAGCAGCTCCCAGGGGGCCGGGGAGCTGTTTTTT
many . TRBJ2-7 TRBV28 CASSFSLLDSTYEQYF TGTGCCAGCAGTTTTAGCCTCCTGGACAGCACCTACGAGCAGTACTTC
. . TRBJ1-2 TRBV27 CASSSGNGYTF TGTGCCAGCAGTTCCGGTAATGGCTACACCTTC
. . TRBJ1-1 TRBV11-2 CASSAKRGGTEAFF TGTGCCAGCAGCGCAAAAAGGGGAGGGACTGAAGCTTTCTTT
. . TRBJ2-2 TRBV25-1 CASSPRRTGELFF TGTGCCAGCTCTCCCCGGCGCACCGGGGAGCTGTTTTTT
many . TRBJ2-2 TRBV28 CASSFGASSSVWELFF TGTGCCAGCAGTTTTGGGGCTAGCTCCTCAGTGTGGGAGCTGTTTTTT
few . TRBJ2-1 TRBV7-7 CASSLDSGRPNEQFF TGTGCTAGCAGCTTAGACAGTGGGCGGCCCAATGAGCAGTTCTTC
many . TRBJ2-5 TRBV20-1 CSAPPGLARETQYF TGCAGTGCTCCTCCGGGACTGGCTCGCGAGACCCAGTACTTC
many . TRBJ2-1 TRBV11-2 CASSLPARWINEQFF TGTGCCAGCAGCCTTCCCGCCCGTTGGATCAATGAGCAGTTCTTC
. . TRBJ1-4 TRBV27 CASSLRTPGGMGRLFF TGTGCCAGCAGTCTCCGGACACCCGGCGGAATGGGACGACTGTTTTTT